Each of the 28 T cell receptor beta chains below was sequenced from the same sample in a study of T cell clonality in common variable immunodeficiency. The assay was immunoSEQ multiplex PCR, and TCRdb's table has in-frame clones only and misses some. The sample yields 50,000 to 65,000 clones, without any singletons. Input material: peripheral blood mononuclear cells. All receptors derive from a person between 18 and 75 years old in good health.

This clone has a count of ten or more. The CDR3 end falls 3 residues outside the read, so it is completed with the germline J gene. The chain is built from TRBV2 and TRBJ2-5, with 7 bases identical to TRBD1. Germline loops: CDR1 SNHLY, CDR2 FYNNEI. The ends lost 2 bases at V and 3 bases at J; junction bases unmatched: 3. This CDR3 region has 14 residues. The sequenced CDR3 bases are TGTGCCAGCAGTGAAAGGGGGCGCGAAGAGACC. Amino acids: CASSERGREET. The CDR3, in full, reads CASSERGREETQYF.

A remark on this clone: Sequencing ends 3 residues short of the CDR3 end; the germline J gene provides the rest. V gene TRBV11-2 combines with J gene TRBJ1-4; 9 bases are shared with TRBD1. This CDR3 comprises 14 residues. Germline CDR1 and CDR2: SGHAT and FQNNGV. J lost 7 bases, V lost 5 bases, and 5 bases had no gene match. Incomplete CDR3 DNA: TGTGCCAGCAGCCGGGACAGGGTAACTGAAAAA. This translates into CASSRDRVTEK. The whole CDR3 sequence is CASSRDRVTEKLFF.

This clone was observed many times. CDR3 amino acids: CASGSTGQDTQYF. The sequenced CDR3 bases are TGTGCCAGTGGATCGACAGGGCAGGATACG. The rearrangement links TRBV19 to TRBJ2-3; 7 nucleotides align to TRBD1. Coverage ceases 3 residues before the CDR3 finishes, and the germline J gene fills in the end. The V and J ends lost 8 bases and 6 bases, in that order; junction bases with no gene match: 8. Germline CDR1 and CDR2: LNHDA and SQIVND (reference sequence). The CDR3 length is 13 residues. The complete variable domain, with remaining parts taken from reference TRBV19 and TRBJ2-3, reads DGGITQSPKYLFRKEGQNVTLSCEQNLNHDAMYWYRQDPGQGLRLIYYSQIVNDFQKGDIAEGYSVSREKKESFPLTVTSAQKNPTAFYLCASGSTGQDTQYFGPGTRLTVL.

Note on this clone: With the read ending 3 residues before the CDR3 end, the germline J gene is used to fill in that end. The chain uses TRBV7-9 and TRBJ2-2, with 8 bases fitting TRBD2. CDR1 and CDR2 from the germline V gene are SEHNR and FQNEAQ (reference sequence). The CDR3 loop spans 13 amino acids. Partial CDR3 DNA: TGTGCCAGCAGCTTATCGGGAGGGGAAAAG. This sequence encodes CASSLSGGEK. The entire CDR3 protein reads CASSLSGGEKLFF.

This clone came up many times. This CDR3 reads CSVLLDLNTEAFF. CDR3 DNA (partial): TGCAGCGTCCTCCTGGACTTGAACACTGAA. The J gene is TRBJ1-1, the V gene TRBV29-1; D not resolved. The read finishes 3 residues shy of the CDR3 end, and the germline J gene is used to complete it. V gave up 6 bases and J gave up 0 bases, with 11 bases separating them. The CDR3 loop spans 13 amino acids. Germline lookup yields CDR1 SQVTM and CDR2 ANQGSEA.

This clone appeared many times. The read terminates 3 residues before the CDR3 end, so the remaining end is supplied by the germline J gene. The chain carries TRBV28 and TRBJ1-2, with TRBD1 as a possible D gene (5 bases). The V end lost 2 bases, the J end lost 4 bases, and 20 bases lay between the germline ends. Germline V CDR1 and CDR2: MDHEN, SYDVKM. The CDR3 extends over 17 amino acids. The sequenced part of the CDR3 DNA is TGTGCCAGCAGTTTACCTTCCCGGGACTTCGCCCTCTATGGC. This codes for CASSLPSRDFALYG. The whole CDR3 protein reads CASSLPSRDFALYGYTF.

Ten or more counts support this clone. The read halts 3 residues ahead of the CDR3 end, with the missing end drawn from the germline J gene. The chain uses TRBV30 and TRBJ1-1; the D gene is possibly TRBD1 (5 bases). Germline CDR1 reads GTSNPN; CDR2 reads SVGIG (reference sequence). CDR3 size: 13 residues. The V end was cut by 0 bases, the J end by 0 bases, with 5 bases between. CDR3 in amino acids: CAWSVQVNTEAFF. CDR3 bases read: TGTGCCTGGAGTGTACAGGTGAACACTGAA.

At least ten counts were recorded for this clone. The read finishes 3 residues shy of the CDR3 end, and the germline J gene is used to complete it. The chain combines TRBV13 with TRBJ1-2; D call uncertain. Deletions cut 0 bases from V and 4 bases from J, with 12 bases between. Germline values: CDR1 PRHDT, CDR2 FYEKMQ (reference sequence). The length of the CDR3 is 15 residues. The covered CDR3 bases are TGTGCCAGCAGCTTAGGCCTAACGGGGAGCTATGGC. Translating it yields CASSLGLTGSYG. In full, the CDR3 reads CASSLGLTGSYGYTF.

This clone was seen many times. The read terminates 3 residues before the CDR3 end, so the remaining end is supplied by the germline J gene. J is TRBJ2-3 and V is TRBV6-2 or TRBV6-3; D might be TRBD2 (6 bases). This CDR3 comprises 17 residues. V lost 2 bases and J 0 bases, leaving 15 bases between the germline ends. CDR1 is MNHEY, CDR2 SVGEGT, per germline. The CDR3 DNA, read in part, is TGTGCCAGCAGTTACAGTGCTAGCGCCGTTAGCACAGATACG. Translating gives CASSYSASAVSTDT. The entire CDR3 is CASSYSASAVSTDTQYF.

There are many counts of this clone. Partial CDR3 DNA: TGTGCCAGCAGTGAGGGACTAGCCTATGAG. Translated, it gives CASSEGLAYE. The complete CDR3 protein is CASSEGLAYEQFF. This chain joins TRBV6-1 and TRBJ2-1, with 9 bases that match TRBD2. Read sequence stops 3 residues before the CDR3 end, and the germline J gene provides the missing end. Germline CDR1 and CDR2: MNHNS and SASEGT. V shed 3 bases, J shed 8 bases, and the junction held 2 bases outside the gene matches. This CDR3 is 13 amino acids long.

This clone was seen ten or more times. The CDR3 is cut off 3 residues early in the read; its end comes from the germline J gene. This chain joins TRBV14 and TRBJ1-1; possible D gene TRBD1, 5 bases. V lost 6 bases and J 0 bases, leaving 8 bases between the germline ends. CDR3 size: 13 residues. The germline V gene has CDR1 SGHDN and CDR2 FVKESK. CDR3 sequence reads: CASSLQVNTEAFF. The part of the CDR3 DNA that was read is TGTGCCAGCAGTCTACAGGTGAACACTGAA.

The table lists this clone with many counts. The read is 3 residues too short to cover the CDR3 end, so that end is filled in from the germline J gene. This chain connects TRBV2 to TRBJ1-2, with D perhaps matching TRBD1 (6 bases). CDR3 length equals 13 residues. Germline CDR1 SNHLY, CDR2 FYNNEI. The CDR3 bases that were read are TGTGCCAGCAGGGTAGACAGGATTGGAGGC. Translation: CASRVDRIGG. The whole CDR3 sequence reads CASRVDRIGGYTF. The whole variable domain, filled in from reference TRBV2 and TRBJ1-2, reads EPEVTQTPSHQVTQMGQEVILRCVPISNHLYFYWYRQILGQKVEFLVSFYNNEISEKSEIFDDQFSVERPDGSNFTLKIRSTKLEDSAMYFCASRVDRIGGYTFGSGTRLTVV.

This clone was recorded many times. The CDR3 end is not reached by the read, which stops 3 residues before it; the germline J gene fills it in. The chain couples TRBV19 to TRBJ1-2; 10 bases align to TRBD1. Trimming cost V 5 bases and J 6 bases; bases outside gene matches: 12. The germline V gene has CDR1 LNHDA and CDR2 SQIVND (reference sequence). The length of the CDR3 is 16 residues. The CDR3 sequence is CASSVGPGTGEDGYTF. Partial CDR3 DNA: TGTGCCAGTAGTGTGGGCCCCGGGACAGGGGAGGATGGC.

Notes on this clone: The CDR3 end lies 3 residues beyond the end of the read and is filled in from the germline J gene. The chain links TRBV19 to TRBJ1-2, with 10 bases aligning to TRBD1. Germline V lookup: CDR1 LNHDA, CDR2 SQIVND (reference sequence). This CDR3 is 15 amino acids long. Trimming at V came to 5 bases and at J to 7 bases, leaving 10 bases not matched to a gene. This CDR3 reads CASSDRGPGRGGYTF. The DNA read from the CDR3 is TGTGCCAGTAGTGACAGGGGGCCCGGACGAGGTGGC.

This clone was seen ten or more times. The read terminates 3 residues ahead of where the CDR3 ends, so the germline J gene completes it. The rearrangement links TRBV6-2 or TRBV6-3 to TRBJ1-2; maybe TRBD1 (6 bases). The CDR3 is made up of 12 amino acids. Germline CDR1 MNHEY, CDR2 SVGEGT. Incomplete CDR3 DNA: TGTGCCAGCACCACAGGGTATGGCGGC. The encoded protein is CASTTGYGG. The CDR3 as a whole reads CASTTGYGGYTF.

In this sample, this clone turned up many times. The missing CDR3 end, 3 residues past where the read stops, is filled in from the germline J gene. The V call is TRBV10-2, the J call TRBJ2-5; D gene unclear. V was pared by 4 bases and J by 1 base, with 13 bases between. Germline-derived CDR1 and CDR2 are WSHSY and SAAADI. The CDR3 extends over 15 amino acids. Incomplete CDR3 DNA: TGCGCCAGCAGTGGCCTCAGCGCCTCCCAAGAGACC. It is translated as CASSGLSASQET. The whole CDR3 reads CASSGLSASQETQYF.

The table lists this clone with many counts. The read ends 3 residues early relative to the CDR3; the germline J gene fills the gap. The rearrangement links TRBV5-1 to TRBJ2-3; 8 positions match TRBD2. The junction had 14 bases not matched to a gene; V was cut back by 7 bases and J by 1 base. CDR3 length: 17 amino acids. Germline V gives CDR1 SGHRS, CDR2 YFSETQ. Partial CDR3 DNA: TGCGCCAGCTCCAAGGGCAGCGGGGGATTCCGCACAGATACG. This codes for CASSKGSGGFRTDT. The whole CDR3 sequence reads CASSKGSGGFRTDTQYF.

This clone was observed many times. The observed sequence ends 3 residues before the CDR3 terminus, with the missing tail filled in from the germline J gene. The V and J genes are TRBV13 and TRBJ2-3, with 7 bases identical to TRBD1. The V and J ends lost 5 bases and 3 bases, in that order; junction bases with no gene match: 11. This CDR3 has 16 amino acids. Looked up from germline, CDR1 is PRHDT and CDR2 is FYEKMQ (reference sequence). The CDR3: CASSAAGQVYTDTQYF. CDR3 DNA, as far as it was read: TGTGCCAGCAGCGCGGCCGGACAGGTTTATACAGATACG.

This clone was recorded many times. The read gets to within 3 residues of the CDR3 end, and the germline J gene fills in the rest. The chain combines TRBV10-3 with TRBJ1-1; 8 nucleotides agree with TRBD1. Germline V gene lookup returns CDR1 ENHRY and CDR2 SYGVKD. CDR3 size: 16 residues. Trimming took 3 bases from V and 4 from J; bases not matched to a gene: 10. CDR3 bases read: TGTGCCATCAGTGACTACGGACAGGGTCAAGGCACTGAA. Its translation: CAISDYGQGQGTE. The entire CDR3 protein reads CAISDYGQGQGTEAFF.

There are many counts of this clone. The CDR3 end is not reached by the read, which stops 3 residues before it; the germline J gene fills it in. The V gene is TRBV20-1, the J gene TRBJ1-6; 11 positions agree with TRBD1. Germline V gives CDR1 DFQATT, CDR2 SNEGSKA (reference sequence). Germline trimming cut 5 bases from V and 0 bases from J; bases unmatched to any gene: 6. The CDR3 consists of 17 residues. CDR3: CSAGTGGTSSYNSPLHF. The covered CDR3 bases are TGCAGTGCTGGGACAGGGGGAACAAGCTCCTATAATTCACCC.

This clone occurred many times. Since a much larger clone is just one base distant, this may be a read error. From the germline J gene comes the end of the CDR3, since the read stops 3 residues before it. The chain carries TRBV20-1 and TRBJ2-2; 7 bases are a match to TRBD1. The germline V gene encodes CDR1 DFQATT and CDR2 SNEGSKA (reference sequence). CDR3 length equals 14 residues. The sequenced part of the CDR3 DNA is TGCAGTGCTAGGATTTTGGACAGGAATCACGTG. This encodes CSARILDRNHV. The complete CDR3 sequence is CSARILDRNHVLFF.

Concerning this clone itself: The observed sequence ends 3 residues before the CDR3 terminus, with the missing tail filled in from the germline J gene. The chain couples TRBV7-9 to TRBJ1-2, with D unclear. Germline CDR1 reads SEHNR; CDR2 reads FQNEAQ (reference sequence). Trimming left V 0 bases short and J 2 bases short, with 10 bases between. The CDR3 is 15 amino acids. The sequenced part of the CDR3 DNA is TGTGCCAGCAGCTTAGCTGAGGGCAGGAACTATGGC. Translated: CASSLAEGRNYG. The CDR3 in its entirety is CASSLAEGRNYGYTF.

This clone was recorded at least ten times. This CDR3 reads CASSLVAGPGELFF. The sequenced part of the CDR3 DNA is TGTGCCAGCAGCTTAGTAGCAGGGCCCGGGGAG. The chain carries TRBV7-7 and TRBJ2-2; a weak D match, TRBD1 (5 bases). The read is 3 residues too short to cover the CDR3 end, so that end is filled in from the germline J gene. The CDR3 is made up of 14 amino acids. V was cut by 1 base and J by 6 bases, with 9 bases left in between. The germline V gene encodes CDR1 SSHAT and CDR2 FNYEAQ (reference sequence). Combining the CDR3 with reference TRBV7-7 and TRBJ2-2 gives the whole variable domain GAGVSQSPRYKVTKRGQDVTLRCDPISSHATLYWYQQALGQGPEFLTYFNYEAQPDKSGLPSDRFSAERPEGSISTLTIQRTEQRDSAMYRCASSLVAGPGELFFGEGSRLTVL.

This clone was seen repeatedly, ten times or more. A junction end diverges from the germline sequence, so it may reflect a read error. CDR3 sequence reads: CASTYGRGASGTYTF. The DNA read from the CDR3 is TGTGCCAGCACTTACGGGCGGGGGGCCAGCGGGACC. V is TRBV6-2 or TRBV6-3 and J is TRBJ1-2; the D gene is possibly TRBD1 (6 bases). The CDR3 end lies 3 residues beyond the end of the read and is filled in from the germline J gene. Looked up from germline, CDR1 is MNHEY and CDR2 is SVGEGT. CDR3 length: 15 residues.

This clone has more than one count but fewer than ten. Read sequence stops 3 residues before the CDR3 end, and the germline J gene provides the missing end. The V and J genes are TRBV19 and TRBJ1-6; D not certain. V was clipped by 4 bases and J by 7 bases, with 14 bases between them. Germline lookup yields CDR1 LNHDA and CDR2 SQIVND (reference sequence). This CDR3 is 15 amino acids long. This CDR3 reads CASSTNSGWNSPLHF. CDR3 DNA, as far as it was read: TGTGCCAGTAGTACAAATAGCGGTTGGAATTCACCC.

This clone occurred many times. The missing CDR3 end, 3 residues past where the read stops, is filled in from the germline J gene. This chain connects TRBV7-9 to TRBJ1-4; 7 nucleotides line up with TRBD1. The CDR3 loop spans 15 amino acids. Trimming removed 2 bases from V and 5 bases from J; junction bases left unmatched: 5. Germline V CDR1 and CDR2: SEHNR, FQNEAQ (reference sequence). The CDR3 is CASSLRQGINEKLFF. The part of the CDR3 DNA that was read is TGTGCCAGCAGCTTACGACAGGGAATAAATGAAAAA.

This clone occurred many times. At one end, the junction sequence differs from germline, possibly due to a read error. The sequenced fragment ends 3 residues before the CDR3 boundary, so the rest is inferred from the germline J gene. J is TRBJ2-5 and V is TRBV6-2 or TRBV6-3; 8 nucleotides line up with TRBD2. Germline V gives CDR1 MNHEY, CDR2 SVGEGT. The CDR3 covers 15 residues. CDR3 sequence: CASTYGRGASGTQYF. The covered CDR3 bases are TGTGCCAGCACTTACGGGCGGGGGGCCAGCGGGACC.

For this clone: The read ends 3 residues before the CDR3 terminus; that terminus is restored from the germline J gene. The chain couples TRBV19 to TRBJ1-5, with TRBD1 matching 9 bases. With 1 base clipped from V and 6 bases from J, the junction kept 7 bases outside the gene matches. Germline V gene sequence: CDR1 LNHDA, CDR2 SQIVND (reference sequence). This CDR3 spans 16 amino acids. The CDR3 sequence: CASSIVVSTGGQPQHF. CDR3 bases read: TGTGCCAGTAGTATAGTTGTTTCGACAGGGGGTCAGCCC. The whole variable domain, remainder taken from reference TRBV19 and TRBJ1-5, is DGGITQSPKYLFRKEGQNVTLSCEQNLNHDAMYWYRQDPGQGLRLIYYSQIVNDFQKGDIAEGYSVSREKKESFPLTVTSAQKNPTAFYLCASSIVVSTGGQPQHFGDGTRLSIL.